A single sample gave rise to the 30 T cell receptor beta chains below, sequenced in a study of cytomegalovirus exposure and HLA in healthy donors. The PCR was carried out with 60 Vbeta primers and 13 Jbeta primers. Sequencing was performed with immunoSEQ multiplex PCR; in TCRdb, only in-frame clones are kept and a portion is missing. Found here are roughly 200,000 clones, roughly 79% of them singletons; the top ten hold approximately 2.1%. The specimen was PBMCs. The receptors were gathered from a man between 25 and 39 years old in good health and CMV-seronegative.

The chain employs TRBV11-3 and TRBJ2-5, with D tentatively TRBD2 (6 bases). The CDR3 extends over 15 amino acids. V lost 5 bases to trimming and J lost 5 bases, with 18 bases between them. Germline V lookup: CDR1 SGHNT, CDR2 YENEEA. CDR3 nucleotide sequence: TGTGCCAGCAGCGTCGGGACTGGAACGGAGGAGACCCAGTACTTC. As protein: CASSVGTGTEETQYF.

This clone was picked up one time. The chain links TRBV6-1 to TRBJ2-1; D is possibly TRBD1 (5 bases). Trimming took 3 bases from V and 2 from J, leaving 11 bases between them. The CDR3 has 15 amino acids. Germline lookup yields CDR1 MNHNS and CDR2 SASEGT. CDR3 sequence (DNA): TGTGCCAGCAGTGAGGGCAGGGCGCCCTACAATGAGCAGTTCTTC. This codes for CASSEGRAPYNEQFF.

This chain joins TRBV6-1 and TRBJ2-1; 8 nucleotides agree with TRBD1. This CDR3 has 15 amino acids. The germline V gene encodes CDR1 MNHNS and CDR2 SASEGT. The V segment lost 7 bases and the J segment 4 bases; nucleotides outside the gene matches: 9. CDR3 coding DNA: TGTGCCAGCAAAGAGACAGGGGATTATTACAATGAGCAGTTCTTC. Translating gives CASKETGDYYNEQFF.

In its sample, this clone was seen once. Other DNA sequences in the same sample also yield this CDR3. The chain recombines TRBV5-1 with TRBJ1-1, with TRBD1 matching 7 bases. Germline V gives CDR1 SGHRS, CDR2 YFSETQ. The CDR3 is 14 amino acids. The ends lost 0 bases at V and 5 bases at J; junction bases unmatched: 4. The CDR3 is CASSLDRGGTEAFF. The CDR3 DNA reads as TGCGCCAGCAGCTTGGACAGGGGTGGTACTGAAGCTTTCTTT.

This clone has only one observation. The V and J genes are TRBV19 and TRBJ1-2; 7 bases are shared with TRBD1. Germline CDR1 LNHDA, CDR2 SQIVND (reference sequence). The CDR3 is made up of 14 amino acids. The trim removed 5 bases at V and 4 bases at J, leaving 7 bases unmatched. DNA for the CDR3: TGTGCCAGTAGTGGGCGGGGACAGACCTATGGCTACACCTTC. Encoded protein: CASSGRGQTYGYTF.

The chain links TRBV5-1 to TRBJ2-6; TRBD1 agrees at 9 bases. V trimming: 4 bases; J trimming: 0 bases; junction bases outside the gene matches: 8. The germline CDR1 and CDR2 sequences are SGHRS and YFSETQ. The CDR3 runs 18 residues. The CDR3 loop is CASSARGTGNSGANVLTF. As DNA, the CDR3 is TGCGCCAGCAGCGCCAGGGGGACAGGGAACTCTGGGGCCAACGTCCTGACTTTC.

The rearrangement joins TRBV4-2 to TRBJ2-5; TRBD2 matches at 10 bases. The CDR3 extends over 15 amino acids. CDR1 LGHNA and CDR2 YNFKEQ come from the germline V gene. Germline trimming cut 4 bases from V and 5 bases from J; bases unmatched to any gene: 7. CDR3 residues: CASSPIAGGSETQYF. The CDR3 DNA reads TGTGCCAGCAGCCCTATAGCGGGAGGATCGGAGACCCAGTACTTC.

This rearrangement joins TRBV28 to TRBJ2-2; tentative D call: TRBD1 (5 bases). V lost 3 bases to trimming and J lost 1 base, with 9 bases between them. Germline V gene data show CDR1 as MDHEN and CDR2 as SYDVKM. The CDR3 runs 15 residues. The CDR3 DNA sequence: TGTGCCAGCAGTTTTAGAAGGGGGAACACCGGGGAGCTGTTTTTT. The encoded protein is CASSFRRGNTGELFF.

CDR3 region: CASRQTPSYEQYF. CDR3 sequence (DNA): TGTGCCAGTAGACAGACTCCATCCTACGAGCAGTACTTC. The chain couples TRBV27 to TRBJ2-7, with D possibly matching TRBD1 (5 bases). This CDR3 spans 13 amino acids. Between the trimmed V and J ends, which lost 9 bases and 1 base, there was a span of 13 bases. Germline CDR1 MNHEY, CDR2 SMNVEV (reference sequence).

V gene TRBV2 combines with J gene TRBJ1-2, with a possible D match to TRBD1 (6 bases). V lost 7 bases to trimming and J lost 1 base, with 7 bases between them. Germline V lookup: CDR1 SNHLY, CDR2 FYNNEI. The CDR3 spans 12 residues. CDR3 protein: CASKDSNYGYTF. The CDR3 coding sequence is TGTGCCAGCAAGGACAGTAACTATGGCTACACCTTC.

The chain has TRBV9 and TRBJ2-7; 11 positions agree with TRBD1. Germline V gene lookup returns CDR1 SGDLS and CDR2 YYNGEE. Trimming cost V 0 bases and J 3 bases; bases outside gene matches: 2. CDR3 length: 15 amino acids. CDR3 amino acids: CASSVGGTGGYEQYF. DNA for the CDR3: TGTGCCAGCAGCGTAGGAGGGACAGGGGGCTACGAGCAGTACTTC.

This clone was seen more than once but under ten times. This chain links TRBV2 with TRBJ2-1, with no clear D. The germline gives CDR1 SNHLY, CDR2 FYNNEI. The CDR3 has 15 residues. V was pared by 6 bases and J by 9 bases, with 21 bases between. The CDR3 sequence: CASSPEVAGRREQFF. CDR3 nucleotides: TGTGCCAGCAGCCCCGAGGTCGCTGGAAGGCGTGAGCAGTTCTTC. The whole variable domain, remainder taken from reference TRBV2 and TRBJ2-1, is EPEVTQTPSHQVTQMGQEVILRCVPISNHLYFYWYRQILGQKVEFLVSFYNNEISEKSEIFDDQFSVERPDGSNFTLKIRSTKLEDSAMYFCASSPEVAGRREQFFGPGTRLTVL.

CDR3 in DNA: TGCGCCAGCAGGGAAAGCGGGAGGTCTGGCGAGCAGTACTTC. Protein: CASRESGRSGEQYF. This chain connects TRBV10-2 to TRBJ2-7; TRBD2 aligns across 9 bases. Losses at the gene ends were 6 bases for V and 6 bases for J; bases not matched to a gene: 9. The CDR3 runs 14 residues. The germline CDR1 and CDR2 sequences are WSHSY and SAAADI.

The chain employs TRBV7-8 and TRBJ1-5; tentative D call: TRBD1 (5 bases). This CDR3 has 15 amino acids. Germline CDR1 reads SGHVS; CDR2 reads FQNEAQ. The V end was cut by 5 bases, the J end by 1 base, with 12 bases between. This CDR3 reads CASSVDQGSNQPQHF. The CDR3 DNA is TGTGCCAGCAGCGTAGACCAGGGAAGCAATCAGCCCCAGCATTTT. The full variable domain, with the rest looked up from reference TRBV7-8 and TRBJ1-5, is GAGVSQSPRYKVAKRGQDVALRCDPISGHVSLFWYQQALGQGPEFLTYFQNEAQLDKSGLPSDRFFAERPEGSVSTLKIQRTQQEDSAVYLCASSVDQGSNQPQHFGDGTRLSIL.

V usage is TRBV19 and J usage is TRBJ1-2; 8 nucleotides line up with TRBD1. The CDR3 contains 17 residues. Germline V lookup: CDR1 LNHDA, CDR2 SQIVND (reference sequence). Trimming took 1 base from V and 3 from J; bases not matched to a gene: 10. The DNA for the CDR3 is TGTGCCAGTAGTATAGTTCCCCGGACAGGGTCGGACTATGGCTACACCTTC. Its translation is CASSIVPRTGSDYGYTF.

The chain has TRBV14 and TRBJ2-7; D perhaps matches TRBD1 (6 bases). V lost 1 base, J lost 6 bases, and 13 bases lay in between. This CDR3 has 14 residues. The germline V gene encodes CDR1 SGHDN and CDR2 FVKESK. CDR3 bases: TGTGCCAGCAGCCAAGCTCGTCTAGGGGGCGAGCAGTACTTC. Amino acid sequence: CASSQARLGGEQYF.

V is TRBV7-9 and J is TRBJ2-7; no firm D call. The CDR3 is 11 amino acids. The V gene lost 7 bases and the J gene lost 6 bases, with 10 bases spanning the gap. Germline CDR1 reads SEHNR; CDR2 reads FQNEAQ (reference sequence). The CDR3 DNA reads TGTGCCAGCAATTTAGAAGCCGAGCAGTACTTC. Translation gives CASNLEAEQYF. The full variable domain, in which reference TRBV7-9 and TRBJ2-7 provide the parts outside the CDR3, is DTGVSQNPRHKITKRGQNVTFRCDPISEHNRLYWYRQTLGQGPEFLTYFQNEAQLEKSRLLSDRFSAERPKGSFSTLEIQRTEQGDSAMYLCASNLEAEQYFGPGTRLTVT.

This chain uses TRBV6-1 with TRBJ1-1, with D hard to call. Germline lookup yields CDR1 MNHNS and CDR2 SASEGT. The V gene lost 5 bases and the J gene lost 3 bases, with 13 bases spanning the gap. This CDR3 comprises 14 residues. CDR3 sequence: CASSPRDGDTEAFF. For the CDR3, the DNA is TGTGCCAGCAGTCCTCGGGATGGGGACACTGAAGCTTTCTTT.

The DNA of the CDR3 is TGTGCCAGCAGGGGCAGTCTCTCTGGAAACACCATATATTTT. Encoded protein: CASRGSLSGNTIYF. This sequence joins TRBV6-6 and TRBJ1-3, with D uncertain. Per germline, CDR1 MNHNY and CDR2 SVGAGI (reference sequence). This CDR3 has 14 residues. V lost 6 bases and J lost 0, with 9 bases in between.

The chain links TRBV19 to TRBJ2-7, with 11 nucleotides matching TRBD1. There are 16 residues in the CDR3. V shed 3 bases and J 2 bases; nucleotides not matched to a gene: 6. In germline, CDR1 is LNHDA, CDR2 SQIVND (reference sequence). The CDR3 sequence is CASSIPAGQGAYEQYF. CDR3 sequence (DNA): TGTGCCAGTAGTATCCCCGCGGGACAGGGGGCCTACGAGCAGTACTTC.

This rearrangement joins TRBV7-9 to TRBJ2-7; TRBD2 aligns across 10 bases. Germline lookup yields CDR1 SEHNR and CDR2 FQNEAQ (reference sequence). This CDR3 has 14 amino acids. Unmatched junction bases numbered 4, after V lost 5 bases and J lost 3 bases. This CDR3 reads CASSLGLAVYEQYF. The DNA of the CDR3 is TGTGCCAGCAGCCTTGGACTAGCGGTCTACGAGCAGTACTTC.

The CDR3 spells CASSEARKPLFGYTF. The DNA for the CDR3 is TGTGCCAGCAGTGAAGCGAGGAAGCCTTTGTTTGGCTACACCTTC. The chain carries TRBV6-1 and TRBJ1-2; D remains ambiguous. The V end lost 0 bases, the J end lost 7 bases, and 15 bases lay between the germline ends. The CDR3 contains 15 residues. Germline assignment: CDR1 MNHNS and CDR2 SASEGT.

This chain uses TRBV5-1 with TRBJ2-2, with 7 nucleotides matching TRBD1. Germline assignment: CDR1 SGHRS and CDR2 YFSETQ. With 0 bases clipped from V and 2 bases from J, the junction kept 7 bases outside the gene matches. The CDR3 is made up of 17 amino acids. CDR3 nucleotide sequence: TGCGCCAGCAGCTTGGACACAGGGGCTATAAACACCGGGGAGCTGTTTTTT. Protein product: CASSLDTGAINTGELFF.

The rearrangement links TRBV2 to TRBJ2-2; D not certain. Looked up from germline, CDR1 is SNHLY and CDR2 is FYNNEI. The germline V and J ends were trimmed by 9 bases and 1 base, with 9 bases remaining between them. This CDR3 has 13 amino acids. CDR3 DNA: TGTGCCAGTAGACACGAGAACACCGGGGAGCTGTTTTTT. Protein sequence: CASRHENTGELFF.

The CDR3 reads CASSLNSGKETQYF. The CDR3 nucleotides read TGCGCCAGCAGCTTGAATAGCGGTAAAGAGACCCAGTACTTC. V and J are TRBV5-1 and TRBJ2-5, with D possibly matching TRBD2 (6 bases). V dropped 1 base and J dropped 3 bases, with 10 bases sitting between them. Germline V lookup: CDR1 SGHRS, CDR2 YFSETQ. This CDR3 spans 14 amino acids.

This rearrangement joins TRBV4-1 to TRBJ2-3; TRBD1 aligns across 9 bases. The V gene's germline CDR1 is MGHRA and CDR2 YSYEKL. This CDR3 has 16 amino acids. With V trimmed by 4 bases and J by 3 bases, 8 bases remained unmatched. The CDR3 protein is CASSLGQGTLTDTQYF. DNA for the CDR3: TGCGCCAGCAGCCTTGGACAGGGGACATTAACAGATACGCAGTATTTT.

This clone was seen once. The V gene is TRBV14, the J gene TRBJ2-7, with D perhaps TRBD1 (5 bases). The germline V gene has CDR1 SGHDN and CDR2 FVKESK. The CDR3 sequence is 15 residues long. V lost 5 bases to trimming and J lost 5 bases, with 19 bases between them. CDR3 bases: TGTGCCAGCAGCGCAGGCCGACAGCTTCGGAACGAGCAGTACTTC. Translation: CASSAGRQLRNEQYF.

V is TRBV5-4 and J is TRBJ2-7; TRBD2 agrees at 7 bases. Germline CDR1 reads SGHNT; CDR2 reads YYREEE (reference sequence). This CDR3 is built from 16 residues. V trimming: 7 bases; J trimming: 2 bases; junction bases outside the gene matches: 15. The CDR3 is CASAEFGLAVTYEQYF. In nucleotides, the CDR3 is TGTGCCAGCGCCGAATTCGGGCTAGCGGTAACCTACGAGCAGTACTTC. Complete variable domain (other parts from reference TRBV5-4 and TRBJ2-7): ETGVTQSPTHLIKTRGQQVTLRCSSQSGHNTVSWYQQALGQGPQFIFQYYREEENGRGNFPPRFSGLQFPNYSSELNVNALELDDSALYLCASAEFGLAVTYEQYFGPGTRLTVT.

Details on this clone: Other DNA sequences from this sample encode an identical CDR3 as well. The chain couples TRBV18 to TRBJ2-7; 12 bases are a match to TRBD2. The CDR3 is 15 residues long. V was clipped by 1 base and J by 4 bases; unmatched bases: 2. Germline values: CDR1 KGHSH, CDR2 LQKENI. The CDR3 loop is CASSPRTSGTYEQYF. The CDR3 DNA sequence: TGTGCCAGCTCACCACGGACTAGCGGGACTTACGAGCAGTACTTC.

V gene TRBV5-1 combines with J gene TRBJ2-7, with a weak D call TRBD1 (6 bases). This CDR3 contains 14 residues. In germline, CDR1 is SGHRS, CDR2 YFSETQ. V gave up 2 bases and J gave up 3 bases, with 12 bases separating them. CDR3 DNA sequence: TGCGCCAGCAGCTTTAATGAAGGGGGCTACGAGCAGTACTTC. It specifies CASSFNEGGYEQYF.